A selection of T cell receptor beta chains follows, all from one sample in a study of T cell responses to AZD1222 COVID-19 vaccine. Measured with immunoSEQ multiplex PCR; TCRdb has only the in-frame clones, and not every one. Here the sample spans approximately 94,000 clones, roughly 86% being singletons. The sample in question was peripheral blood, obtained on day 0 of MenACWY control vaccination. These receptors were taken from an adult in good health. The conserved cysteine and the conserved F or W are not part of the CDR3 here. D genes are given only for firm matches. Clone size, where shown, is once, few, many, or a class for clones that have expanded.

v_call: TRBV5-1; d_call: -; clone_size: -; cdr3_aa: ASSLEGKDYNEQF
v_call: TRBV6-2/TRBV6-3; d_call: -; clone_size: -; cdr3_aa: ASSYFRTDTQY
v_call: TRBV5-4; d_call: TRBD2; clone_size: -; cdr3_aa: ASSPTGLTGGREQY
v_call: TRBV9; d_call: -; clone_size: -; cdr3_aa: ASSVSGNYNEQF
v_call: TRBV2; d_call: -; clone_size: -; cdr3_aa: ASTGHTGTDTQY
v_call: TRBV7-9; d_call: -; clone_size: -; cdr3_aa: ASSFYNGETQY
v_call: TRBV6-5; d_call: -; clone_size: -; cdr3_aa: ASGNTYEQY
v_call: TRBV2; d_call: -; clone_size: -; cdr3_aa: ASSEGEPGPNEQF
v_call: TRBV7-2; d_call: TRBD2; clone_size: -; cdr3_aa: ASSLGWRGVRARNIQY
v_call: TRBV5-1; d_call: TRBD2; clone_size: -; cdr3_aa: ASSWGTSSGEQY
v_call: TRBV4-1; d_call: -; clone_size: -; cdr3_aa: ASSQEPDYEQY
v_call: TRBV7-9; d_call: TRBD1; clone_size: few; cdr3_aa: ASSWDREAYT
v_call: TRBV5-1; d_call: TRBD2; clone_size: -; cdr3_aa: ASSLEAGGPRYEQY
v_call: TRBV4-1; d_call: -; clone_size: -; cdr3_aa: ASSQVTGELF
v_call: TRBV13; d_call: -; clone_size: -; cdr3_aa: ASSLLGSEAF
v_call: TRBV4-1; d_call: TRBD2; clone_size: -; cdr3_aa: ASSPRRESNEQF
v_call: TRBV6-5; d_call: TRBD2; clone_size: -; cdr3_aa: ASTAPGGGETQY
v_call: TRBV7-9; d_call: TRBD2; clone_size: -; cdr3_aa: ASTGGGAIEQF
v_call: TRBV6-2/TRBV6-3; d_call: -; clone_size: -; cdr3_aa: ASSYSGGRTEAF
v_call: TRBV11-3; d_call: -; clone_size: -; cdr3_aa: ASSPWTLLAKNIQY